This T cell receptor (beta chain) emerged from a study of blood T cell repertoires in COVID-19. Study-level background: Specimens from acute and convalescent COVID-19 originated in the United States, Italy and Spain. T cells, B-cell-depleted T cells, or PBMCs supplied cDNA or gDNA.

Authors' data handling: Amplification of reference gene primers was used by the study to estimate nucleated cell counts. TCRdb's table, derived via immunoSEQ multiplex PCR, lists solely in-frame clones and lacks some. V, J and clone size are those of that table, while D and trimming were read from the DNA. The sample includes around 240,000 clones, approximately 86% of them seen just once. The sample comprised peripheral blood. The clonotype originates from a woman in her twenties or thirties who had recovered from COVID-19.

CDR3 loop: CASSRQMNTEAFF. Here the CDR3 DNA reads TGTGCCAGCAGTCGACAGATGAACACTGAAGCTTTCTTT. The rearrangement joins TRBV6-6 to TRBJ1-1, with a tentative D call TRBD1 (5 bases). Germline V gene lookup returns CDR1 MNHNY and CDR2 SVGAGI (reference sequence). CDR3 size: 13 residues. Trimming cost V 5 bases and J 0 bases, with 7 bases left between them.